This is a list of T cell receptor beta chains from one sample in a study of identical twins. TCRdb used MiXCR to reprocess the 5' RACE reads, holding one entry per CDR3 protein. The sample has 450,000 or so distinct CDR3 sequences, approximately 15% seen once. These records were also assigned to another study, of yellow fever vaccine responses in identical twins.

The sequenced sample was CD4+ T cells sorted from blood. These receptors all stem from a woman between 18 and 30 years old in good health. The CDR3 runs from the conserved cysteine through the conserved F or W. A D gene is named only where the DNA matches it firmly. Not all rows give a size; the values are once, few, many and, for expanded clones, a class.

CDR3aa,CDR3nt,abundance,d_gene,j_gene,len,v_gene
CASSLGDRKLDTQYF,TGTGCCAGCAGCTTAGGGGACCGAAAATTAGATACGCAGTATTTT,few,NA,TRBJ2-3,15,TRBV11-2
CAISESGGGVGNF,TGTGCCATCAGTGAGTCGGGAGGAGGGGTAGGAAACTTC,NA,NA,TRBJ2-7,13,TRBV10-3
CASSEGSSTDTQYF,TGCGCCAGCAGTGAGGGCAGCAGCACAGATACGCAGTATTTT,few,NA,TRBJ2-3,14,TRBV10-1
CAIRKTETYEQYF,TGTGCCATCAGGAAGACAGAGACCTACGAGCAGTACTTC,few,NA,TRBJ2-7,13,TRBV10-3
CASSFFSGSSETQYF,TGTGCCAGCAGCTTTTTTAGCGGGAGCTCAGAGACCCAGTACTTC,NA,TRBD2,TRBJ2-5,15,TRBV5-4
CASSLARDHKANSNQPQHF,TGTGCCAGCAGCTTAGCGAGGGACCACAAGGCAAATAGCAATCAGCCCCAGCATTTT,few,NA,TRBJ1-5,19,TRBV7-8
CASSPGTGNQPQHF,TGTGCCAGCAGCCCAGGGACAGGCAATCAGCCCCAGCATTTT,many,TRBD1,TRBJ1-5,14,TRBV7-2
CSAGRDRTNYGYTF,TGCAGTGCCGGGAGGGACAGAACCAACTATGGCTACACCTTC,NA,TRBD1,TRBJ1-2,14,TRBV20-1
CSVDVSGANVLTF,TGCAGCGTTGATGTCTCTGGGGCCAACGTCCTGACTTTC,NA,NA,TRBJ2-6,13,TRBV29-1
CASSLGGQKNTEAFF,TGTGCCAGCAGCTTGGGGGGTCAGAAGAACACTGAAGCTTTCTTT,NA,NA,TRBJ1-1,15,TRBV5-4
CSAKAPGTGREKLFF,TGCAGTGCGAAGGCCCCCGGGACAGGGCGTGAAAAACTGTTTTTT,NA,TRBD1,TRBJ1-4,15,TRBV20-1
CASRRTGAETQYF,TGTGCCAGCAGGAGGACAGGGGCAGAGACCCAGTACTTC,NA,TRBD1,TRBJ2-5,13,TRBV6-2/TRBV6-3
CSARVGLETYEQYF,TGCAGTGCTAGAGTGGGGTTGGAAACCTACGAGCAGTACTTC,NA,NA,TRBJ2-7,14,TRBV20-1
CASSTQYGNEQFF,TGTGCCAGTAGTACCCAATACGGGAATGAGCAGTTCTTC,few,NA,TRBJ2-1,13,TRBV19
CSAQWGNERRNNEQFF,TGCAGTGCCCAGTGGGGGAACGAAAGACGTAACAATGAGCAGTTCTTC,NA,NA,TRBJ2-1,16,TRBV20-1
CASSYEGATKNIQYF,TGTGCCAGCAGTTACGAGGGGGCAACCAAAAACATTCAGTACTTC,NA,TRBD1,TRBJ2-4,15,TRBV6-5
CASRWTDSGYNEQFF,TGCGCCAGCAGGTGGACTGATAGCGGCTACAATGAGCAGTTCTTC,many,NA,TRBJ2-1,15,TRBV5-1
CASSLQRGQNNEQFF,TGTGCCAGCAGTTTACAGCGGGGACAAAACAATGAGCAGTTCTTC,few,NA,TRBJ2-1,15,TRBV27
CASSLGGKLAGLSGEQYF,TGTGCCAGCAGTTTAGGAGGGAAGCTAGCGGGTTTATCGGGCGAGCAGTACTTC,NA,TRBD2,TRBJ2-7,18,TRBV12-3/TRBV12-4
CSASRGLAGSAQYF,TGCAGTGCTAGTAGGGGACTAGCGGGGTCGGCGCAGTACTTC,NA,TRBD2,TRBJ2-7,14,TRBV20-1
CASSFRGRGTDTQYF,TGTGCCAGCAGCTTCAGGGGGCGCGGCACAGATACGCAGTATTTT,NA,TRBD1,TRBJ2-3,15,TRBV11-2
CSARANTDTQYF,TGCAGTGCTAGAGCTAACACAGATACGCAGTATTTT,NA,NA,TRBJ2-3,12,TRBV20-1